Below, one T cell receptor beta chain is given with its context. This specimen comes from a study of blood T cell repertoires in COVID-19. As for the study in general: In each case, the material was cDNA or gDNA derived from T cells, B-cell-depleted T cells, or PBMCs.

Using immunoSEQ multiplex PCR, the repertoire was profiled, and TCRdb retains in-frame clones only, with some absent. Among just over 300,000 clones, 80% to 90% were seen once, and the ten largest hold around 9%. V shed 2 bases and J 3 bases; nucleotides not matched to a gene: 1. Per germline, CDR1 SGHRS and CDR2 YFSETQ. The CDR3 has 16 amino acids. The study recruited people aged about 18 to 95 years across under 25 US areas. Participants' own reports of clinical history determined their cohort assignment. This chain uses TRBV5-1 with TRBJ2-2, with 13 positions matching TRBD2. Material for sequencing was PBMCs or T cells enriched from blood (not recorded which). This TCR was recovered from a woman younger than 30 who had recovered from COVID-19. The CDR3 DNA follows: TGCGCCAGCAGCTTACTAGCGGGAGGGGACACCGGGGAGCTGTTTTTT. Its protein is CASSLLAGGDTGELFF.